Here is one T cell receptor beta chain with its context. With V trimmed by 6 bases and J by 3 bases, 11 bases remained unmatched. Germline-derived CDR1 and CDR2 are MNHEY and SMNVEV (reference sequence). This CDR3 contains 16 residues. Primers: 60 Vbeta forward and 13 Jbeta reverse. Method: immunoSEQ multiplex PCR; TCRdb's copy keeps in-frame clones and lacks some. The sample shows 100,000 to 120,000 clones, more than 70% of them seen only once. These data come from a study of cytomegalovirus exposure and HLA in healthy donors. The sequenced sample consisted of PBMCs. The sequence came from a woman aged 55-69 years in good health and CMV-seropositive. This sequence joins TRBV27 and TRBJ2-1; 7 positions agree with TRBD2. This chain's CDR3 is CASRSQLARGYNEQFF. CDR3 sequence (DNA): TGTGCCAGCAGAAGCCAACTAGCGAGGGGCTACAATGAGCAGTTCTTC.